This T cell receptor (beta chain) was obtained from a study of radiation and T cells in renal cell carcinoma. The study's findings and limits: Top tumor clonotypes rose in blood 2 weeks post-radiation, then contracted. Baseline intratumoral clonotype presence is unknown without pretreatment biopsies.

The V gene end was trimmed by 3 bases and the J gene end by 1 base; junction bases not matched to a gene: 9. Germline V gives CDR1 SGHVS, CDR2 FNYEAQ. The CDR3 is made up of 17 amino acids. Time point of the sample: blood 4 weeks post-SBRT, at nephrectomy. Noted treatment: 15 Gy SBRT to primary tumor, nephrectomy 4 weeks later. Nephrectomy followed 15 Gy stereotactic body radiation by 4 weeks. Clear cell pathology was present in this patient's renal cell carcinoma. Profiling relied on immunoSEQ multiplex PCR, and the TCRdb table lists in-frame clones only, not all of them. The repertoire holds about 78,000 clones, with about nine tenths as singletons. As to this clone: The antigen is undetermined.

The clonotype comes from a woman in her sixties or seventies with renal cell carcinoma. Sequenced here: blood, sampled from a patient whose treatment included radiotherapy and nephrectomy. The rearrangement links TRBV7-6 to TRBJ1-3; TRBD1 matches 7 bases. CDR3 loop: CASSFGTAPYSGNTIYF. Here the CDR3 DNA reads TGTGCCAGCAGCTTCGGGACAGCCCCTTATTCTGGAAACACCATATATTTT.